This T cell receptor (beta chain) originates from a study of T cells in Graves' hyperthyroidism and ophthalmopathy (dated by TCRdb to about 2019). About the full investigation: Peripheral blood was sampled at the time of initial diagnosis, prior to any treatment. To identify distinguishing TCR V-J signatures, a discovery cohort of around 100 patients was used, comprising 40 to 45 with Graves' ophthalmopathy and some 60 with stable Graves' hyperthyroidism. Prospective prediction of ophthalmopathy was tested in an independent validation cohort of approximately 19 hyperthyroidism patients and 17 patients who later progressed to ophthalmopathy. The 75 to 100 discovery patients were randomly split 7:3 into training and test sets. The study also compared thyroid tissue and blood T-cell repertoires from several Graves' hyperthyroidism patients. Once sampling was done, hyperthyroidism patients were given methimazole at a starting dose of 30 mg daily, whereas ophthalmopathy patients were given high-dose intravenous methylprednisolone. TCR Vbeta CDR3 sequencing of 135 peripheral blood samples (more than 40 ophthalmopathy, 75 hyperthyroidism and roughly 17 progressor patients) is reported in the paper. Broader findings and caveats from the paper: In validation, the model predicted progression to ophthalmopathy a median of approximately 6.6 months before onset, with roughly 70% sensitivity and roughly 77% specificity. Sample size was not statistically predetermined, and blinding of investigators to group allocation was not performed. A 13 V-J signature model separated ophthalmopathy from stable hyperthyroidism, with about 88% sensitivity and roughly 82% specificity in cross-validation and 80%/75% in testing. Most expanded thyroid clonotypes (frequency above 0.001) were also found in blood, which suggests that blood repertoires may mirror thyroid immune responses.

The TCR beta CDR3 regions were amplified from RNA transcripts. A first-round RT-PCR of the TCR CDR3 used the HTBI primer set with the Qiagen OneStep RT-PCR kit. Libraries were constructed in a second round of multiplex PCR, after which size selection and purification were carried out. Paired-end sequencing of the libraries was performed with 100 bp reads on an Illumina HiSeq2000. On the study's bioinformatics: SOAPnuke was used to process the raw data, with reads discarded if the reads contained adapters or uncalled bases, had a mean Phred below 15, or lacked an exact constant-primer or identifier match. COPE v1.2.5 was used to merge high-quality paired reads, and clonotypes were defined as unique nucleotide sequences. MiTCR v1.1 was used to align clonotypes to the IMGT TRBV, TRBD and TRBJ reference segments. Only V-J combinations with frequency above 0.0001, covering approximately 99% of repertoires, were analysed. The TCS score was defined as F50 (clonal expansion) divided by E x V (chaos), with BLOSUM62-based TCRdist calculated between CDR3 peptides within each V-J. Welch's t-statistics and random forest reduced several hundred V-J features to roughly 13, which were used in a naive Bayes classifier (R e1071). Starting from the raw public reads, TCRdb applied fastp trimming at Q25, assembled clones with MiXCR and retained in-frame beta chains. Merged by CDR3 protein, the rows form single entries marked with the most common genes and DNA. TCRdb, not the original authors, processed these V and J calls. Counted in this sample were about 590,000 distinct CDR3 sequences; 15% to 19% of them appeared once. The top ten constitute under 8% of the sample.

This clonotype was detected only a few times. Its binding antigen is unknown. Base qualities are not recorded, but no much larger clone differs from it by a single base. In the germline V gene (reference sequence), CDR1 corresponds to PRHDT and CDR2 to FYEKMQ. The CDR3 spans 16 residues, from the cysteine through the phenylalanine. Just CDR3 DNA is preserved here, 48 bases in frame from base 1. V loses 8 bases, J loses 5 bases, and the germline ends lie 22 bases apart. Stable Graves' hyperthyroidism was defined as the absence of progression to ophthalmopathy over 18 months of follow-up. Hyperthyroidism patients were aged 18 to 65 years and newly diagnosed, with disease duration of less than 2 months. Exclusion was applied to patients with uncontrolled infections, other autoimmune diseases, pregnancy or lactation. Diagnoses were established on the basis of clinical symptoms, serum thyroxine and TRAb, thyroid ultrasound, and orbital computed tomography. Ficoll-Paque density gradient centrifugation was used to isolate PBMCs from approximately 10 ml of fresh peripheral blood. Trizol reagent was used to extract total RNA, and RNA quality was then checked on an Agilent 2100 Bioanalyzer.

The receptor chain draws on TRBV13 and TRBJ2-1; the D gene is perhaps TRBD1, from 5 matching bases. The specimen sequenced was blood. This TCR was sampled from a woman under 40 with Graves' hyperthyroidism. The DNA sequence reads TGTGCCAGCCTTAAAACGGGCAGGGTATTAGACAATGAGCAGTTCTTC. This encodes CASLKTGRVLDNEQFF.